This T cell receptor beta chain appears in the sequencing data of a study of blood T cells in healthy people across ages. A J-beta primer mix and a sample-barcoded 5' primer were used in a second PCR of about 6 to 12 cycles. A single record per CDR3 protein comes from TCRdb applying MiXCR to the 5' RACE reads. The data contain approximately 940,000 distinct CDR3 sequences, around 46% of them seen just once; the ten biggest clones take up under 15%. Germline loops: CDR1 ENHRY, CDR2 SYGVKD. The V gene lost 7 bases and the J gene lost 1 base, with 11 bases spanning the gap. The CDR3 extends over 13 amino acids.

The V gene is TRBV10-3, the J gene TRBJ2-7; TRBD1 is a possible D gene (5 bases). Sequencing input: blood. The source is a man aged 25 to 45 in good health. As DNA, the CDR3 is TGTGCCATCACCGCAGGGTCGTCCTACGAGCAGTACTTC. Amino acid sequence: CAITAGSSYEQYF.